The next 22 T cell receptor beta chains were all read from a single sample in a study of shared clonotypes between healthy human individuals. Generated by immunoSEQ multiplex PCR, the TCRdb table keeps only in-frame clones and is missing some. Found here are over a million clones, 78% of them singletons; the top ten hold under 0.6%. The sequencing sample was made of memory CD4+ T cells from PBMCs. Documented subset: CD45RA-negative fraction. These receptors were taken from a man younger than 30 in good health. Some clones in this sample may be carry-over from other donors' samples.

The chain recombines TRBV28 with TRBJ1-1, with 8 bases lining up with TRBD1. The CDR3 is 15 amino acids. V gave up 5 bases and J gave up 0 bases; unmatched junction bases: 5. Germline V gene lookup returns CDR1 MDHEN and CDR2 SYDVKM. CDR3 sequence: CASSSTGGLNTEAFF. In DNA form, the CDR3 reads TGTGCCAGCAGTAGTACAGGGGGTTTGAACACTGAAGCTTTCTTT.

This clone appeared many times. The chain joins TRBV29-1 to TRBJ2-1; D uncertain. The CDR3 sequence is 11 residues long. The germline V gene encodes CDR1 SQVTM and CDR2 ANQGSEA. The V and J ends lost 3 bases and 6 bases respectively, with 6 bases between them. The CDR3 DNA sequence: TGCAGCGTTGATAAGGGCAATGAGCAGTTCTTC. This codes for CSVDKGNEQFF.

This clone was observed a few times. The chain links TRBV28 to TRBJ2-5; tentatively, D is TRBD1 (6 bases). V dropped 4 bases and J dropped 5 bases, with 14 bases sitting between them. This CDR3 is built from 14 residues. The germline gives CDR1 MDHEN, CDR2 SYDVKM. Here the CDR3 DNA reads TGTGCCAGCAGTTCGTCTACAGGGTGGGAGACCCAGTACTTC. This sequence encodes CASSSSTGWETQYF.

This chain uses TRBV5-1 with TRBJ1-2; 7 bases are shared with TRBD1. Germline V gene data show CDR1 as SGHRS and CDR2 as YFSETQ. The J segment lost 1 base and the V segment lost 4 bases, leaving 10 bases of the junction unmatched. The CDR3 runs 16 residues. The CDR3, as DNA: TGCGCCAGCAGCAGAGGGGAGACAGGGTTTAACTATGGCTACACCTTC. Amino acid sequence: CASSRGETGFNYGYTF.

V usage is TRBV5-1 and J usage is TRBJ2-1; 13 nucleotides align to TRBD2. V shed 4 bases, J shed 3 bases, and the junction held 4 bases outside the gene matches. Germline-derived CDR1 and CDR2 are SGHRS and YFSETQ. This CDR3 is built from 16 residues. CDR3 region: CASSTGLAGVYNEQFF. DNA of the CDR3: TGCGCCAGCAGCACCGGACTAGCGGGAGTCTACAATGAGCAGTTCTTC.

CDR3 bases: TGTGCCAGCAGGCCACAGGGTAATCAGCCCCAGCATTTT. Translating it yields CASRPQGNQPQHF. The chain has TRBV6-6 and TRBJ1-5, with D perhaps TRBD1 (6 bases). Between the trimmed V and J ends, which lost 6 bases and 4 bases, there was a span of 10 bases. The germline V gene encodes CDR1 MNHNY and CDR2 SVGAGI (reference sequence). The CDR3 runs to 13 residues.

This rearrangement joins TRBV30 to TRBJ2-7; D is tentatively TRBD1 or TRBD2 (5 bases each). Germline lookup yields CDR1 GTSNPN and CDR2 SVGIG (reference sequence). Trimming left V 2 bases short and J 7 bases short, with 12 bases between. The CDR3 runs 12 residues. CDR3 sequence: CAWSRGAREQYF. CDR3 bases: TGTGCCTGGAGTAGGGGAGCTAGGGAGCAGTACTTC. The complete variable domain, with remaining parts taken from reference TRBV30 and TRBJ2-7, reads SQTIHQWPATLVQPVGSPLSLECTVEGTSNPNLYWYRQAAGRGLQLLFYSVGIGQISSEVPQNLSASRPQDRQFILSSKKLLLSDSGFYLCAWSRGAREQYFGPGTRLTVT.

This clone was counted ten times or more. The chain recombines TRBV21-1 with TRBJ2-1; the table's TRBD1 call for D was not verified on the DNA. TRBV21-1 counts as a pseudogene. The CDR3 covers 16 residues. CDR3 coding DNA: TGTGCCAGCAGCAAAGAGGCACAGGGTTCCTACAATGAGCAGTTCTTC. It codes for CASSKEAQGSYNEQFF.

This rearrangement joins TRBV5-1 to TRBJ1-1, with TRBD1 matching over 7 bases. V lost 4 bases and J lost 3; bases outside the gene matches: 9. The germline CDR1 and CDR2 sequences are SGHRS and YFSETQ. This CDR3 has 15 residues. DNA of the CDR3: TGCGCCAGCAGCGCAAAGAGGGGGCCCGACACTGAAGCTTTCTTT. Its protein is CASSAKRGPDTEAFF.

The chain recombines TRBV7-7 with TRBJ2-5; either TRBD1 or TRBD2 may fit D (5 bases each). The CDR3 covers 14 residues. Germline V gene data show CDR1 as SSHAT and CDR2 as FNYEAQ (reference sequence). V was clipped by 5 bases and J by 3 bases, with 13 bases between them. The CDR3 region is CASSLGRLKETQYF. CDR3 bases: TGTGCCAGCAGCCTGGGACGGCTAAAAGAGACCCAGTACTTC.

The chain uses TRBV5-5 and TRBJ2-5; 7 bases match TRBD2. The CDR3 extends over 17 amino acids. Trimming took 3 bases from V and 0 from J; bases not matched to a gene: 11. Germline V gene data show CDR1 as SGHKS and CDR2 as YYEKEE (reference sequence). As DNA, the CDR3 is TGTGCCAGCAGCTGGGGTACATTGGGAGGGCACCAAGAGACCCAGTACTTC. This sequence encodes CASSWGTLGGHQETQYF.

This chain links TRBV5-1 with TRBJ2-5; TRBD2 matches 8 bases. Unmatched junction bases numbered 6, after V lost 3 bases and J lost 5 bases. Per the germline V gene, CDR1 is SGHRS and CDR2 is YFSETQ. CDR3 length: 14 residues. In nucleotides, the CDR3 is TGCGCCAGCAGCTCACGGGAGGGGGTGGAGACCCAGTACTTC. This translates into CASSSREGVETQYF.

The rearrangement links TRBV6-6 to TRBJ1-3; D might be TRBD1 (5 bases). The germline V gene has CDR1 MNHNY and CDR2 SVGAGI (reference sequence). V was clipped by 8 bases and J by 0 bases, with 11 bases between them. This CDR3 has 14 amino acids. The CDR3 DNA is TGTGCCAGCCTGGACATCTACTCTGGAAACACCATATATTTT. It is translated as CASLDIYSGNTIYF.

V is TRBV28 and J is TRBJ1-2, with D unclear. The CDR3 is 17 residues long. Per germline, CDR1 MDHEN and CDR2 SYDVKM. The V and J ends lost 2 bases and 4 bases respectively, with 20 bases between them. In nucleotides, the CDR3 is TGTGCCAGCAGTTTAATGATTGGAGGGCGGGGAGGCTATGGCTACACCTTC. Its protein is CASSLMIGGRGGYGYTF.

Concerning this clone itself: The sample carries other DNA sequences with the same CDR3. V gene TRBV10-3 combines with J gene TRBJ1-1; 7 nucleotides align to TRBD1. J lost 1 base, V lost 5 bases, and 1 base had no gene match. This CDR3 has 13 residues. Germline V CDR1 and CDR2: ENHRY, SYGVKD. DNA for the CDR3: TGTGCCATCAGTAGGACAGGGAACACTGAAGCTTTCTTT. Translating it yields CAISRTGNTEAFF.

CDR3 amino acids: CASSPHGGGTDTQYF. The CDR3 DNA follows: TGTGCCAGCAGTCCCCATGGGGGTGGCACAGATACGCAGTATTTT. J is TRBJ2-3 and V is TRBV25-1; D possibly uses TRBD1 or TRBD2 (5 bases each). Trimming removed 5 bases from V and 1 base from J, with 13 bases in between. This CDR3 has 15 residues. The V gene's germline CDR1 is MGHDK and CDR2 SYGVNS.

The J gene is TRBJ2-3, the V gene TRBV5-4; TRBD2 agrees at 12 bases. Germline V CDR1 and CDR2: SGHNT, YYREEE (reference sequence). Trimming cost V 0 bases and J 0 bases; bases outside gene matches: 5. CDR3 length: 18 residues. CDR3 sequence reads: CASSLGLAGEWSTDTQYF. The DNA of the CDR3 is TGTGCCAGCAGCTTGGGACTAGCGGGAGAGTGGAGCACAGATACGCAGTATTTT.

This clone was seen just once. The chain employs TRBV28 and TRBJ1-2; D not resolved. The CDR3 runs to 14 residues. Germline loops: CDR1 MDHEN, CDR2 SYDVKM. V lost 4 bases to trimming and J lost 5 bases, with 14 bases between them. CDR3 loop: CASSYPLGKYGYTF. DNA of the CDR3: TGTGCCAGCAGTTACCCCCTCGGGAAGTATGGCTACACCTTC.

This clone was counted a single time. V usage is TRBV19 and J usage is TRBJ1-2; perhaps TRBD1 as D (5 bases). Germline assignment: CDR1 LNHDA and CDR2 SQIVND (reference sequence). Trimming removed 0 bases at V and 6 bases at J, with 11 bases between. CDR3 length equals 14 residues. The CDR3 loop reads CASSIEAGGDGYTF. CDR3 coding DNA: TGTGCCAGTAGTATAGAGGCCGGAGGGGATGGCTACACCTTC.

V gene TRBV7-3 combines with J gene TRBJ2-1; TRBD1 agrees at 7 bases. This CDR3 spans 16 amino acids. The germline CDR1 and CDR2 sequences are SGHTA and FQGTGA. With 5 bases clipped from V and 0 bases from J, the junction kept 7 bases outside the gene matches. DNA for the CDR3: TGTGCCAGCAGCCCACAGGGGCGGAGCTCCTACAATGAGCAGTTCTTC. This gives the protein CASSPQGRSSYNEQFF.

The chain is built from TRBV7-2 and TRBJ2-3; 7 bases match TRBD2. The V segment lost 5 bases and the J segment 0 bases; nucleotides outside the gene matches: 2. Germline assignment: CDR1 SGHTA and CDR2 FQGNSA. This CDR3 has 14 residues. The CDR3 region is CASSRTRSTDTQYF. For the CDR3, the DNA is TGTGCCAGCAGCAGGACTAGAAGCACAGATACGCAGTATTTT.

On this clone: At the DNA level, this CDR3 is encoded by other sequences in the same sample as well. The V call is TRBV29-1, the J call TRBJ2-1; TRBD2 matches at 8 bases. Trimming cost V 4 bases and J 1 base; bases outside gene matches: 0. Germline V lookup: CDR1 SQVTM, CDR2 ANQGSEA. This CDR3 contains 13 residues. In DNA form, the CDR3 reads TGCAGCGTTGGCGGGAGGTCCTACAATGAGCAGTTCTTC. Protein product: CSVGGRSYNEQFF.